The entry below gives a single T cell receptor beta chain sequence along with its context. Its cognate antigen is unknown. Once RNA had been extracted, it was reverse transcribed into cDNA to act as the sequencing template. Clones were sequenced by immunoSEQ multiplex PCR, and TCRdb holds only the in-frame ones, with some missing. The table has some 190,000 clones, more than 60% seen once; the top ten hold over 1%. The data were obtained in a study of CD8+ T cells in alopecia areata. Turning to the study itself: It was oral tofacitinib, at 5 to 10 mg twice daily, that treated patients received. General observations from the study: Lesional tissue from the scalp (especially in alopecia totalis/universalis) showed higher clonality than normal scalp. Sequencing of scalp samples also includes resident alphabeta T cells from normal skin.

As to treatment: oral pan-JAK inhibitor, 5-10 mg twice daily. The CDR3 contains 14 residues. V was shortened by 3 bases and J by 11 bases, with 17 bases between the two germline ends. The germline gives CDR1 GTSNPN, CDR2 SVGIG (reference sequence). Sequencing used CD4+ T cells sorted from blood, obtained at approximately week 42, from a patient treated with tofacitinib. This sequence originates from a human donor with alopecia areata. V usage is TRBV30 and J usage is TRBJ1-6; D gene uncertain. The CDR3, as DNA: TGTGCCTGGAGCGTCGGGAGCCCGGGTACACCCCTCCACTTT. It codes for CAWSVGSPGTPLHF.